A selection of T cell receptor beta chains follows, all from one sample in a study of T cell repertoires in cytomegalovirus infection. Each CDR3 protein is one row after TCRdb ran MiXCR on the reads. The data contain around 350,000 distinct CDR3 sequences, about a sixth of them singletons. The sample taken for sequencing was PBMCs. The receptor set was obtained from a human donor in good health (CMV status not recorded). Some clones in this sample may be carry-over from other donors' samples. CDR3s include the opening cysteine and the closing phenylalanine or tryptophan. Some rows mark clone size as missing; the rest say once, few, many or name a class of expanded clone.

CSAKGSSYNEQFF	TRBV20-1	few	TRBJ2-1
CASSLNRGGYNEQFF	TRBV7-2	many	TRBJ2-1
CASTRTGDGYTF	TRBV6-2/TRBV6-3	few	TRBJ1-2
CASSPRTSGRGRNEQFF	TRBV7-2	many	TRBJ2-1
CASSHLGQQETQYF	TRBV3-1	once	TRBJ2-5
CASSGNPGQGREKLFF	TRBV7-9	.	TRBJ1-4
CASSLGQGSRWYEQFF	TRBV7-2	many	TRBJ2-1
CASSFRRLANLGAEAFF	TRBV7-9	.	TRBJ1-1
CATSRRTENTIYF	TRBV15	.	TRBJ1-3
CASSFGGSTGNTIYF	TRBV12-3/TRBV12-4	.	TRBJ1-3
CASSIATGTEAFF	TRBV19	many	TRBJ1-1
CASSFRSNIAKNIQYF	TRBV12-3/TRBV12-4	.	TRBJ2-4
CASTPDFLSRGYGYTF	TRBV19	.	TRBJ1-2
CASSEGGTPGQGADEQYF	TRBV2	.	TRBJ2-7
CASSYFNPLETQYF	TRBV6-2/TRBV6-3	many	TRBJ2-5